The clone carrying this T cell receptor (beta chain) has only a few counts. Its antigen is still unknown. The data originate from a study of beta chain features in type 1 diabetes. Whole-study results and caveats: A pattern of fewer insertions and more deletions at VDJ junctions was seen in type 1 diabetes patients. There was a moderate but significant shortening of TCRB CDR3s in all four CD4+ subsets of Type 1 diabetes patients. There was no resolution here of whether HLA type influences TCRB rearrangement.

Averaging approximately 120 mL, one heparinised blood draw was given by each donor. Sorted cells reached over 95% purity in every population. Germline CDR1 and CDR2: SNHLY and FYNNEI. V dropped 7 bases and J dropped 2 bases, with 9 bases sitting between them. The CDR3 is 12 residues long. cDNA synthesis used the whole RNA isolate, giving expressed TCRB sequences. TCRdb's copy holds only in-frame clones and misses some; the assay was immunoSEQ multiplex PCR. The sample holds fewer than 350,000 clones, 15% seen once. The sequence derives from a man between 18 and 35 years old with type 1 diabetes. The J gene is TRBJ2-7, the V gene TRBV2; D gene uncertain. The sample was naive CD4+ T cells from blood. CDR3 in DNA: TGTGCCAGCACGGTACAGACCTACGAGCAGTACTTC. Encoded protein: CASTVQTYEQYF. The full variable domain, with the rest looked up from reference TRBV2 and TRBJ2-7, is EPEVTQTPSHQVTQMGQEVILRCVPISNHLYFYWYRQILGQKVEFLVSFYNNEISEKSEIFDDQFSVERPDGSNFTLKIRSTKLEDSAMYFCASTVQTYEQYFGPGTRLTVT.